This record looks at one T cell receptor beta chain sequence and its context. By how much of the sample it makes up, this clonotype is medium-sized (0.01 to 0.1%). Its recognized antigen is unknown. Per-nucleotide qualities are absent, and no much larger clonotype sits a single base away. Full-length TCR variable regions were amplified by 5' RACE PCR with constant-region reverse primers, and semi-nested PCR with Nested Universal Primer A was subsequently performed. The ReliaPrep RNA Cell Miniprep System was used to extract total RNA, which was then reverse transcribed into 5'RACE-ready cDNA with the SMARTer RACE 5'/3' Kit. Multiplex adaptors were used to barcode full-length TCR alpha and beta libraries, and the barcoded libraries were sequenced on an Illumina MiSeq. On the study's bioinformatics: Sequencing data were pooled across the five patients for each of nine subset-tissue groups and compared by unsupervised clustering of TCR gene usage. The Morisita-Horn index, with shared sequences weighted by their contribution to each repertoire, was used to calculate repertoire similarity. The public reads were reanalyzed by TCRdb: fastp trimming at Q25, MiXCR alignment, in-frame beta chains only. Rows are combined by CDR3 protein, so each entry shows the most common genes and DNA. Here the V and J calls rest on TCRdb's processing, not on the authors' analysis. The sample table holds 10,000 to 15,000 distinct CDR3 sequences, of which under 25% were seen once. The ten largest account for just over 3% of the sample.

From the cysteine through the phenylalanine, the CDR3 covers 15 amino acids. Only the CDR3 DNA stays, 45 bases, in frame from base 1. The germline ends are 14 bases apart after V is trimmed by 5 bases and J by 4 bases. The sample is drawn from a study (dated by TCRdb to about 2015). For context, the study as a whole: The study tested whether tumor-infiltrating Tregs in breast cancer are recruited from blood Tregs or converted in situ from other CD4+ T cell subsets. The paper's findings and limits, for the study overall: In terms of TCR gene usage, tumor memory CD4+ T cells clustered together with blood and lymph node memory CD4+ cells, as well as with lymph node naive CD4+ cells. The larger-cohort validation was restricted to a single TCR beta V-J rearrangement rather than whole repertoires. Tumor-infiltrating Treg TCR alpha and beta sequences overlapped most with tumor naive CD4+ T cells, then with blood naive CD4+ T cells.

Naive CD4+ T cells were purified with the Miltenyi Naive CD4+ T Cell Isolation kit, with Tregs depleted using CD25 microbeads. Tregs, naive and memory CD4+ T cells from tumor, blood and ipsilateral draining lymph nodes of a handful of breast cancer patients underwent full-length TCR alpha and beta sequencing. Ficoll density gradient centrifugation was used to isolate mononuclear cells from either lymph nodes or roughly 46 ml of peripheral blood. Sorted cell populations were confirmed by FACS to exceed 90% purity. The sequence joins TRBV12-3 or TRBV12-4 to TRBJ2-2, with TRBD1 as a weak D call on 6 bases. This receptor was obtained from a female donor with breast cancer. The sequencing input was naive CD4+ T cells sorted from blood. The meaning of the sample's cell subset or site label: naive CD4+ T cells, CD4+CD45RA+CD25-. The CDR3 region has the sequence CASSRQVVGTGELFF. The DNA sequence reads TGTGCCAGCAGTCGACAGGTGGTTGGCACCGGGGAGCTGTTTTTT.